Reported below is one T cell receptor beta chain. The antigen this receptor binds is unknown. A junction boundary mismatches the germline segment, possibly from a read error. These data come from a study of shared clonotypes between healthy human individuals (dated by TCRdb to the early 2020s). Turning to the overall study: A few men and a couple of women, aged 18 to 49 years, made up the cohort. Per donor, three plates each were used for CD4 naive and CD4 memory, two for CD8 naive, and one for CD8 memory. Blood TCR repertoires of five healthy adults were deeply sequenced to estimate repertoire size and the extent of clonotype sharing between individuals. Libraries were prepared and TCR repertoires were sequenced by different laboratories using diverse techniques, in order to increase sequencing depth and limit assay-specific biases. Per donor, leukapheresis produced somewhere between about 0.94 and 10 billion PBMCs.

The paper as a whole reports these results and caveats: Across a handful of donors, approximately 4.6% of naive CD4, roughly 3.5% of naive CD8, 2.3% of memory CD4, and roughly 0.4% of memory CD8 clonotypes were shared. Even with the large sequencing depth, rarefaction of the sorted-subset datasets indicated that sequencing was incomplete. Compared with non-shared clonotypes, the clonotypes found in all four sorted-subset donors had higher generation probabilities. Only blood was sampled, and tissue TCR repertoires likely differ from those in blood. Because the study included a small number of donors, the genetic and exposure-history diversity represented was limited. Naive subsets generally had larger estimated clonotype richness than memory subsets. Pairwise subsampling indicated that sequencing depth was expected to affect the degree of clonotype sharing among donors.

The CDR3 measures 15 amino acids from cysteine to phenylalanine. The retained sequence is limited to the CDR3, 45 bases, with the frame set at the first base. Per the germline V gene (reference sequence), SSHAT is the CDR1 and FNYEAQ is the CDR2. TCR CDR3 regions were amplified from genomic DNA by multiplex PCR using the deep immunoSEQ assay. Extracted genomic DNA from each cell subset was distributed evenly across all wells of several immunoSEQ 96-well plates, and each plate was treated as a replicate. For sorted subsets, around 0.2 ug genomic DNA, equal to about 30,000 T cell genomes, was loaded into each replicate PCR. The purified libraries were quantified using a Qubit 3.0 fluorometer, sized with a Bioanalyzer 2100, and then quantified again using the KAPA Library Quantification kit. Every immunoSEQ 96-well plate was sequenced on a separate single-read 150-cycle Illumina NextSeq 550 flow cell. From the authors' description of their analysis: Because the immunoSEQ output held only junctional sequences and lacked quality scores, the filtering could not match the filtering applied to full-length reads. To assign V/J genes and CDR3, sequences were annotated using PyIR, a Python wrapper for IgBLAST v1.9, with IMGT germline references. Reads were filtered out if the reads had weak V/J assignments (E-value above 1e-6), no CDR3, stop codons, out-of-frame junctions, or ambiguous translated residues. V3J clonotypes were defined by identical inferred V gene, J gene, and CDR3 amino acid sequence. The percentage overlap between two repertoires was calculated by dividing the number of shared unique clonotypes by the size of the smaller repertoire. Richness of each repertoire was evaluated using RTK rarefaction, the Chao1 estimator, and Recon v2.1 estimates of unobserved clonotypes. Generation probabilities for all TCRbeta clonotypes obtained by the gDNA method from a handful of donors were computed using OLGA. TCRdb obtained this table from immuneACCESS and retained in-frame rearrangements with V and J assigned. These tables miss some clones; where compared with another copy, unresolved V genes account for less than half of the shortfall, and the remainder is unexplained. Clone size and V and J calls were adopted from that table, with D and trimming inferred from the DNA. The sample contains roughly 1,500,000 clones, approximately 98% of them found a single time. The top ten clonotypes cover 0.4% to 0.55% of the sample.

Healthy HIV-negative adults with no recently reported acute infections or vaccinations were included as donors. Only Caucasian adults living in Nashville, Tennessee, USA were represented among the donors. CD4+ T cells were enriched by magnetic negative selection, after which naive cells were positively selected on CD45RA and the negative fraction was taken as the memory subset. After blood collection by leukapheresis, PBMCs were isolated using Ficoll-Histopaque density gradient centrifugation and then cryopreserved in the vapor phase of liquid nitrogen. Purity and quantity of every magnetically sorted T cell population were checked by analytical flow cytometry. Genomic DNA was isolated from every sorted fraction and measured by UV absorbance on a Nanodrop 2000c.

This receptor was obtained from a young man in good health. The sample taken for sequencing was naive CD4+ T cells sorted from blood. The cell subset or site label corresponds to: CD45RA+ positively selected. The chain is assembled from TRBV7-7 and TRBJ2-5; no D gene call is confident. DNA sequence: TGTGCTAGCAGCATTGGACGGACGGGTGGAGAGACCCAGTACTTC. Its protein is CASSIGRTGGETQYF.